This entry lists 21 T cell receptor beta chains sequenced from one sample in a study of control samples from healthy donors and cancer patients. The protocol was immunoSEQ multiplex PCR, while the TCRdb copy is restricted to in-frame clones and leaves out a portion. Here the sample spans tens of thousands of clones, approximately 87% being singletons. The sample was PBMCs. The receptors shown here come from a woman in her forties or fifties with head and neck cancer.

A word on this clone: In the same sample, other DNA sequences code for this CDR3. The chain links TRBV5-1 to TRBJ1-1; no clear D. The CDR3 covers 13 residues. Germline values: CDR1 SGHRS, CDR2 YFSETQ. V lost 1 base and J 1 base, leaving 5 bases between the germline ends. The CDR3 DNA reads TGCGCCAGCAGCTTGCCAGGGAACACTGAAGCTTTCTTT. Its protein product is CASSLPGNTEAFF.

This clone was seen only once. The chain is built from TRBV5-4 and TRBJ2-3; TRBD1 matches at 8 bases. Germline V gene sequence: CDR1 SGHNT, CDR2 YYREEE (reference sequence). The V gene end was trimmed by 4 bases and the J gene end by 3 bases; junction bases not matched to a gene: 10. This CDR3 has 16 residues. The CDR3 reads CASSARTGMRTDTQYF. The CDR3 DNA follows: TGTGCCAGCAGCGCCCGGACAGGGATGAGGACAGATACGCAGTATTTT.

The chain uses TRBV5-1 and TRBJ1-5; perhaps TRBD1 as D (5 bases). CDR3 size: 15 residues. Germline V gene data show CDR1 as SGHRS and CDR2 as YFSETQ. The V end was cut by 0 bases, the J end by 2 bases, with 9 bases between. CDR3 nucleotide sequence: TGCGCCAGCAGCTTGGGGTCGGGGGGCAATCAGCCCCAGCATTTT. This codes for CASSLGSGGNQPQHF.

This chain connects TRBV5-1 to TRBJ2-3, with D possibly TRBD1 on 6 matching bases. Germline assignment: CDR1 SGHRS and CDR2 YFSETQ. V was trimmed by 4 bases and J by 4 bases, leaving 13 bases between them. The length of the CDR3 is 14 residues. The CDR3 DNA reads as TGCGCCAGCAGCCTGGGACACAGAGCAGATACGCAGTATTTT. This codes for CASSLGHRADTQYF.

J is TRBJ2-7 and V is TRBV7-2; D gene unclear. V was cut by 0 bases and J by 2 bases, with 5 bases left in between. The CDR3 totals 13 residues. Germline V gene sequence: CDR1 SGHTA, CDR2 FQGNSA. This CDR3 is CASSLAGTYEQYF. The CDR3 nucleotides are TGTGCCAGCAGCTTAGCGGGGACCTACGAGCAGTACTTC. The full variable domain, in which reference TRBV7-2 and TRBJ2-7 provide the parts outside the CDR3, is GAGVSQSPSNKVTEKGKDVELRCDPISGHTALYWYRQSLGQGLEFLIYFQGNSAPDKSGLPSDRFSAERTGGSVSTLTIQRTQQEDSAVYLCASSLAGTYEQYFGPGTRLTVT.

V and J are TRBV12-3 or TRBV12-4 and TRBJ1-2; no firm D call. The CDR3 runs to 13 residues. Trimming left V 4 bases short and J 4 bases short, with 10 bases between. In nucleotides, the CDR3 is TGTGCCAGCAGTTGGGCCGGGATCTATGGCTACACCTTC. The encoded protein is CASSWAGIYGYTF.

This sequence joins TRBV23-1 and TRBJ2-1; D gene uncertain. TRBV23-1 is an ORF; its function is uncertain. This CDR3 is 16 amino acids long. Trimming took 3 bases from V and 0 from J, leaving 12 bases between them. The CDR3: CASSHSGSSSYNEQFF. CDR3 bases: TGCGCCAGCAGTCATTCAGGATCCAGCTCCTACAATGAGCAGTTCTTC.

The chain is built from TRBV27 and TRBJ2-7, with D possibly TRBD1 on 6 matching bases. The V end lost 4 bases, the J end lost 4 bases, and 11 bases lay between the germline ends. Germline loops: CDR1 MNHEY, CDR2 SMNVEV (reference sequence). The CDR3 covers 13 residues. This CDR3 reads CASSSNRAYEQYF. The DNA for the CDR3 is TGTGCCAGCAGTTCAAACAGGGCTTACGAGCAGTACTTC.

The V gene is TRBV7-3, the J gene TRBJ1-6; D unclear. Trimming pared 5 bases from V and 5 bases from J, leaving 7 bases between. Looked up from germline, CDR1 is SGHTA and CDR2 is FQGTGA. This CDR3 contains 13 residues. CDR3 protein: CASSPSHNSPLHF. The CDR3, as DNA: TGTGCCAGCAGCCCATCTCATAATTCACCCCTCCACTTT.

This chain connects TRBV9 to TRBJ2-2; D gene uncertain. Germline CDR1 and CDR2: SGDLS and YYNGEE. The CDR3 is 13 amino acids. Between the trimmed V and J ends, which lost 0 bases and 6 bases, there was a span of 6 bases. The CDR3 reads CASSVGVAGELFF. The CDR3 region has the DNA TGTGCCAGCAGCGTAGGGGTTGCCGGGGAGCTGTTTTTT.

V and J are TRBV18 and TRBJ2-7; unclear D gene. This CDR3 spans 14 amino acids. Germline V gene lookup returns CDR1 KGHSH and CDR2 LQKENI. Between the trimmed V and J ends, which lost 3 bases and 7 bases, there was a span of 16 bases. The DNA for the CDR3 is TGTGCCAGCTCACCCGCCCAGCCCCCTTATGAGCAGTACTTC. Translating it yields CASSPAQPPYEQYF. Filled out from reference TRBV18 and TRBJ2-7, the complete variable domain reads NAGVMQNPRHLVRRRGQEARLRCSPMKGHSHVYWYRQLPEEGLKFMVYLQKENIIDESGMPKERFSAEFPKEGPSILRIQQVVRGDSAAYFCASSPAQPPYEQYFGPGTRLTVT.

V gene TRBV28 combines with J gene TRBJ2-1; no reliable D call. The CDR3 is made up of 16 amino acids. Trimming removed 6 bases from V and 0 bases from J, with 15 bases in between. Germline V CDR1 and CDR2: MDHEN, SYDVKM. The CDR3 DNA follows: TGTGCCAGCAGCCCCGGTCAGATGAGCTCCTACAATGAGCAGTTCTTC. Protein product: CASSPGQMSSYNEQFF.

V gene TRBV28 combines with J gene TRBJ2-1; 9 bases align to TRBD2. The junction had 6 bases not matched to a gene; V was cut back by 6 bases and J by 12 bases. Germline V gene data show CDR1 as MDHEN and CDR2 as SYDVKM. The length of the CDR3 is 12 residues. The CDR3: CASSLLAGRQFF. In nucleotides, the CDR3 is TGTGCCAGCAGCCTCCTAGCGGGGAGGCAGTTCTTC.

This clone appeared a single time. The gene calls are TRBV4-1 and TRBJ1-1; no reliable D call. The germline V gene has CDR1 MGHRA and CDR2 YSYEKL. The CDR3 is made up of 14 amino acids. V was clipped by 0 bases and J by 4 bases, with 9 bases between them. The DNA for the CDR3 is TGCGCCAGCAGCCAAGATGGGCCGCTCACTGAAGCTTTCTTT. Translated: CASSQDGPLTEAFF.

This chain uses TRBV28 with TRBJ2-4, with TRBD1 matching over 11 bases. Per the germline V gene, CDR1 is MDHEN and CDR2 is SYDVKM. V lost 6 bases and J lost 0; bases outside the gene matches: 13. This CDR3 contains 19 residues. The CDR3 loop is CASSSWDRGIILAKNIQYF. The CDR3 nucleotides read TGTGCCAGCAGCTCTTGGGACAGGGGGATTATTCTAGCCAAAAACATTCAGTACTTC.

This chain uses TRBV5-4 with TRBJ2-4, with TRBD1 matching 10 bases. The V gene end was trimmed by 1 base and the J gene end by 3 bases; junction bases not matched to a gene: 7. CDR3 length equals 17 residues. Germline V gives CDR1 SGHNT, CDR2 YYREEE (reference sequence). CDR3 in DNA: TGTGCCAGCAGCTTGTTTGGACAGGGGGAAGGCAAAAACATTCAGTACTTC. Translating it yields CASSLFGQGEGKNIQYF.

V usage is TRBV30 and J usage is TRBJ2-7; no clear D. Germline assignment: CDR1 GTSNPN and CDR2 SVGIG (reference sequence). CDR3 length: 13 amino acids. Deletions cut 2 bases from V and 6 bases from J, with 14 bases between. This CDR3 is CAWSPGTTGEQYF. The CDR3 region has the DNA TGTGCCTGGAGTCCCGGTACCACGGGCGAGCAGTACTTC. Drawing the rest from reference TRBV30 and TRBJ2-7, the complete variable domain is SQTIHQWPATLVQPVGSPLSLECTVEGTSNPNLYWYRQAAGRGLQLLFYSVGIGQISSEVPQNLSASRPQDRQFILSSKKLLLSDSGFYLCAWSPGTTGEQYFGPGTRLTVT.

This chain joins TRBV7-2 and TRBJ1-3, with 9 bases identical to TRBD1. This CDR3 region has 15 residues. The germline CDR1 and CDR2 sequences are SGHTA and FQGNSA. J was trimmed by 3 bases and V by 2 bases; bases with no gene match: 2. The DNA for the CDR3 is TGTGCCAGCAGCTTAAGGGGACAGGGTGGAAACACCATATATTTT. It translates to CASSLRGQGGNTIYF.

The chain links TRBV7-2 to TRBJ2-5; maybe TRBD2 (6 bases). CDR3 length equals 15 residues. V dropped 2 bases and J dropped 0 bases, with 10 bases sitting between them. The germline V gene encodes CDR1 SGHTA and CDR2 FQGNSA. CDR3 residues: CASSLIGGYQETQYF. DNA of the CDR3: TGTGCCAGCAGCTTAATTGGAGGGTACCAAGAGACCCAGTACTTC.

This rearrangement joins TRBV10-1 to TRBJ2-3; D is perhaps TRBD1 or TRBD2 (5 bases each). CDR3 length: 19 residues. With 4 bases removed from V and 2 bases from J, the gap between germline ends came to 25 bases. Germline assignment: CDR1 WNHNN and CDR2 SYGVQD (reference sequence). For the CDR3, the DNA is TGCGCCAGCAGTGGCCCCATGATACCCGGGACGGGGAACACAGATACGCAGTATTTT. The encoded protein is CASSGPMIPGTGNTDTQYF.

This chain joins TRBV2 and TRBJ1-4, with 8 bases fitting TRBD1. This CDR3 spans 14 amino acids. J was trimmed by 4 bases and V by 6 bases; bases with no gene match: 4. CDR1 is SNHLY, CDR2 FYNNEI, per germline. CDR3 loop: CASRMDRVNEKLFF. The CDR3, as DNA: TGTGCCAGCAGAATGGACAGGGTTAATGAAAAACTGTTTTTT.